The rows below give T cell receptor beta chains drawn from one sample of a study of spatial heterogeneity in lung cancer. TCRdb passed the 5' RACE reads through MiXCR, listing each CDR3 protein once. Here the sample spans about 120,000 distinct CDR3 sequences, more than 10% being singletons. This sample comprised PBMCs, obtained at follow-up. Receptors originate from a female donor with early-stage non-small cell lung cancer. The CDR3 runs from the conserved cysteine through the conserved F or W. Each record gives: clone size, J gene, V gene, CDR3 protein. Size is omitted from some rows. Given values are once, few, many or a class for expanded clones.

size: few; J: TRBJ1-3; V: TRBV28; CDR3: CASSPPSGVNTIYF
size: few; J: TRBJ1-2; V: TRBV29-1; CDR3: CSALPDDRVYGYTF
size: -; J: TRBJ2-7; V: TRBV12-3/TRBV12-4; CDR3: CASSLGPLARLTYEQYF
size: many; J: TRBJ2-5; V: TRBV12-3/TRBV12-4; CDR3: CASRQGQGIQETQYF
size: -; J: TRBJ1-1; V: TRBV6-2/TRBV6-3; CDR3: CASSSPDRLYTEAFF
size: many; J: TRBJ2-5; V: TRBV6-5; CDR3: CASRRIGPQETQYF
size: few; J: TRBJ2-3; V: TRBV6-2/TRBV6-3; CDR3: CASSYSSPRDTQYF
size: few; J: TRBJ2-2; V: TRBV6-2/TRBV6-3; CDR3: CATTEGLNTGELFF
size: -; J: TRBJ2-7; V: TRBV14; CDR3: CASSQVRGHEQYF
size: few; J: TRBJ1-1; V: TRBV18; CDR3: CASSPPLGRGGRTEAFF
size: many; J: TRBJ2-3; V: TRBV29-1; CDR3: CSVEEVQGLGNTQYF
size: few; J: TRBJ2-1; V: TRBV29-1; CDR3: CSVVAGGRDEQFF
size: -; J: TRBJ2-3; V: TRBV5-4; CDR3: CASSLTSRWADTQYF
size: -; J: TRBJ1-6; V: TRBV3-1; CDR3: CASSQLTGFNSPLHF
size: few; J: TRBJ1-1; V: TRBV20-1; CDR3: CSARDQQGLEAFF
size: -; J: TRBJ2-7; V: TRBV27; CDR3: CASSPGQAYEQYF
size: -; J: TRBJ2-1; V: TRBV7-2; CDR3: CASSLASDRSYNEQFF
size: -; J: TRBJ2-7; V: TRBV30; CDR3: CAWSWTGGLREQYF
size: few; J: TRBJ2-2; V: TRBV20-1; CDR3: CSARDLGLAGFAGELFF
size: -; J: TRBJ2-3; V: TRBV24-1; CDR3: CATSKQGATDTQYF
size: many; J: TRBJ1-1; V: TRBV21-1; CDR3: CASSKAQSFEAFF
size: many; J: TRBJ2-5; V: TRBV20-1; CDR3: CSAKTPTSGQETQYF
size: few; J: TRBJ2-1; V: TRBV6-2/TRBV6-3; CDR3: CASSYQGGGLPSSYNEQFF
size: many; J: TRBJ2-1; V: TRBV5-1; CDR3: CASSFLQGNNEQFF
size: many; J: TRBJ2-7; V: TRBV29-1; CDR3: CSVRPDEKQYF
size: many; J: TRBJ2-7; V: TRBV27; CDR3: CASRGQAYEQYF
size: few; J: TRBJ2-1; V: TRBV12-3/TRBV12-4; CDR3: CASSFVPGTGLGNEQFF
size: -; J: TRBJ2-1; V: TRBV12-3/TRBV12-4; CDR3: CASRRNGINEQFF
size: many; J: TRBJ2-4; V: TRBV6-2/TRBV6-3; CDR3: CASSYDGLRNIQYF
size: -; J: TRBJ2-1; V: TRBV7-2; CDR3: CASSLEWAGSYNEQFF
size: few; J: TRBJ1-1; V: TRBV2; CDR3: CASSRRGMNTEAFF
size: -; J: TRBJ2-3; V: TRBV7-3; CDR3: CAGITDTQYF